This TCR beta chain comes out of a study of blood T cell repertoires in COVID-19. About the study: Acute and convalescent COVID-19 samples came from the United States, Italy and Spain.

Original processing methods: Reference gene primers were amplified, and this amplification served to estimate nucleated cell counts. Only in-frame clones appear in the TCRdb table, and some are missing; sequencing was by immunoSEQ multiplex PCR. V, J and clone size were drawn from that table, and D and trimming were deduced from the DNA. The repertoire holds roughly 120,000 clones, 70% to 85% seen once, with around 7.6% in the top ten. V was shortened by 6 bases and J by 6 bases, with 10 bases between the two germline ends. The CDR3 length is 12 residues. Germline V gene data show CDR1 as SGHNT and CDR2 as YENEEA.

This sequence joins TRBV11-3 and TRBJ2-3; D unresolved. Sequenced: peripheral blood. The receptor was isolated from a man between 65 and 79 years old with active or convalescent COVID-19. This chain's CDR3 is CASSPFLDTQYF. For the CDR3, the DNA is TGTGCCAGCAGTCCCTTCTTGGATACGCAGTATTTT.